This paragraph reports one T cell receptor beta chain. The time point: newly diagnosed, previously untreated cHL patient sample. Magnetic negative selection of thawed PBMCs was the method by which CD4+ T cells were purified. The data belong to a study of PD-1 blockade in classical Hodgkin lymphoma. Using immunoSEQ multiplex PCR, the repertoire was profiled, and TCRdb retains in-frame clones only, with some absent. The data show 20,000 to 25,000 clones, with around 90% seen just once and approximately 0.54% held by the top ten. The receptor comes from a human donor with classical Hodgkin lymphoma. The sample taken for sequencing was CD4+ T cells from blood.

This CDR3 is CASSLAARGRQETQYF. DNA for the CDR3: TGCGCCAGCAGCTTGGCCGCCCGGGGCCGCCAAGAGACCCAGTACTTC. The chain employs TRBV5-1 and TRBJ2-5; D could derive from TRBD1 or TRBD2 (5 bases each). The V gene's germline CDR1 is SGHRS and CDR2 YFSETQ. Trimming removed 0 bases from V and 1 base from J, with 13 bases in between. This CDR3 has 16 residues.